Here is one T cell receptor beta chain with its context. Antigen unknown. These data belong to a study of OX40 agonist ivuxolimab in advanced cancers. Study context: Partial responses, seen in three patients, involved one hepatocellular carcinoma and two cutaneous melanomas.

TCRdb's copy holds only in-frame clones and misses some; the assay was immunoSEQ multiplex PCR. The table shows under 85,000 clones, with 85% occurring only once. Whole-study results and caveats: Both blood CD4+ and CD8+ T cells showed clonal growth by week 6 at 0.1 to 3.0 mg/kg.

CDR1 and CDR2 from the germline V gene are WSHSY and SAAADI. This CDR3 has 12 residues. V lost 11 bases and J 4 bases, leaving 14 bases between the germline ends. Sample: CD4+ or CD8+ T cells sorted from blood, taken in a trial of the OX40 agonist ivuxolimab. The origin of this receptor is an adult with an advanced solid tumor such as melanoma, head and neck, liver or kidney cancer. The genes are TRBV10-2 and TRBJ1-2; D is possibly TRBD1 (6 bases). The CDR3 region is CAVQGRGYGYTF. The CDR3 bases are TGCGCCGTACAGGGTCGGGGCTATGGCTACACCTTC.